This T cell receptor beta chain appears in the sequencing data of a study of T cell changes during pregnancy in multiple sclerosis. Measured with immunoSEQ multiplex PCR; TCRdb has only the in-frame clones, and not every one. The sample lists roughly 73,000 clones; around nine tenths were seen once. Germline V lookup: CDR1 SGDLS, CDR2 YYNGEE. V was pared by 4 bases and J by 0 bases, with 8 bases of the junction left unmatched. The CDR3 runs to 16 residues. This specimen consisted of peripheral blood, obtained in the second trimester of pregnancy. The sequence came from a female donor in good health, enrolled as a control in a pregnancy study. This chain connects TRBV9 to TRBJ1-1; 8 nucleotides agree with TRBD1. CDR3 amino acids: CASSRRTGSMNTEAFF. The CDR3 DNA sequence: TGTGCCAGCAGCAGACGGACAGGGTCCATGAACACTGAAGCTTTCTTT.